These 22 T cell receptor beta chains originate from one sample sequenced in a study of T cell clonality in common variable immunodeficiency. The data were produced by immunoSEQ multiplex PCR, yet TCRdb's version contains in-frame clones alone and is incomplete. The sample presents about 28,000 clones, none singletons. Sample: peripheral blood mononuclear cells. All receptors come from a person aged 18 to 75 in good health.

A few counts support this clone. The read terminates 3 residues ahead of where the CDR3 ends, so the germline J gene completes it. The chain employs TRBV18 and TRBJ2-2; D remains unclear. The CDR3 loop spans 16 amino acids. From germline, CDR1 is KGHSH and CDR2 LQKENI. Between the trimmed V and J ends, which lost 4 bases and 5 bases, there was a span of 17 bases. CDR3 DNA (partial): TGTGCCAGCTCACTTGCCCGAAGGTCATGGACCGGGGAG. As protein: CASSLARRSWTGE. The full CDR3 protein is CASSLARRSWTGELFF. The entire variable domain, with the rest obtained from reference TRBV18 and TRBJ2-2, is as follows: NAGVMQNPRHLVRRRGQEARLRCSPMKGHSHVYWYRQLPEEGLKFMVYLQKENIIDESGMPKERFSAEFPKEGPSILRIQQVVRGDSAAYFCASSLARRSWTGELFFGEGSRLTVL.

In this sample, this clone turned up many times. The sequenced fragment ends 3 residues before the CDR3 boundary, so the rest is inferred from the germline J gene. The chain joins TRBV19 to TRBJ2-6, with 8 nucleotides matching TRBD2. Germline CDR1 reads LNHDA; CDR2 reads SQIVND (reference sequence). The CDR3 is 20 amino acids. V was clipped by 3 bases and J by 1 base; unmatched bases: 14. The covered CDR3 bases are TGTGCCAGTAGTATTATTGGCGGGGGGTCCCTTGGGTCTGGGGCCAACGTC. As protein: CASSIIGGGSLGSGANV. The entire CDR3 protein reads CASSIIGGGSLGSGANVLTF.

This clone was seen ten or more times. Read data end 3 residues before the CDR3 end; the end is taken from the germline J gene. The genes are TRBV5-1 and TRBJ1-6, with TRBD1 matching 7 bases. This CDR3 comprises 14 residues. With 5 bases clipped from V and 7 bases from J, the junction kept 6 bases outside the gene matches. Per germline, CDR1 SGHRS and CDR2 YFSETQ. The CDR3 reads CASRGDRANSPLHF. Incomplete CDR3 DNA: TGCGCCAGCAGAGGCGACAGGGCCAATTCACCC. Drawing the rest from reference TRBV5-1 and TRBJ1-6, the complete variable domain is KAGVTQTPRYLIKTRGQQVTLSCSPISGHRSVSWYQQTPGQGLQFLFEYFSETQRNKGNFPGRFSGRQFSNSRSEMNVSTLELGDSALYLCASRGDRANSPLHFGNGTRLTVT.

By share, this clone counts as medium-sized. The read is 3 residues too short to cover the CDR3 end, so that end is filled in from the germline J gene. V is TRBV7-3 and J is TRBJ1-1, with no clear D. Per germline, CDR1 SGHTA and CDR2 FQGTGA. The CDR3 runs 13 residues. The sequenced part of the CDR3 DNA is TGTGCCAGCAGCTTATTGGGCTATCAGCAA. Translating gives CASSLLGYQQ. The whole CDR3 protein reads CASSLLGYQQAFF.

This clone showed up many times. The CDR3 extends 3 residues past the end of the read, so its final part is completed from the germline J gene. This chain uses TRBV5-6 with TRBJ1-5; D may be TRBD1 (5 bases). This CDR3 has 15 residues. Germline CDR1 is SGHDT and CDR2 is YYEEEE. With 4 bases removed from V and 3 bases from J, the gap between germline ends came to 14 bases. The CDR3 region is CASSHTKGFNQPQHF. CDR3 DNA (partial): TGTGCCAGCAGCCACACCAAGGGGTTCAATCAGCCC.

This clone was observed at least ten times. The read is 3 residues too short to cover the CDR3 end, so that end is filled in from the germline J gene. This chain joins TRBV7-2 and TRBJ1-5; no reliable D call. The CDR3 loop spans 14 amino acids. V lost 1 base and J 3 bases, leaving 7 bases between the germline ends. Germline loops: CDR1 SGHTA, CDR2 FQGNSA. This chain's CDR3 is CASSLVPVNQPQHF. Incomplete CDR3 DNA: TGTGCCAGCAGCTTAGTCCCAGTCAATCAGCCC.

This clone was recorded many times. The CDR3 is cut off 3 residues early in the read; its end comes from the germline J gene. V usage is TRBV7-2 and J usage is TRBJ2-3, with 10 bases lining up with TRBD2. From germline, CDR1 is SGHTA and CDR2 FQGNSA. The CDR3 covers 15 residues. V lost 5 bases to trimming and J lost 5 bases; unmatched junction nucleotides: 7. CDR3 bases read: TGTGCCAGCAGCCACCAAAGCGGGGGGGGAGATACG. Translated: CASSHQSGGGDT. Given in full, the CDR3 is CASSHQSGGGDTQYF.

This clone was recorded at least ten times. The read stops 3 residues short of the end of the CDR3; the missing end is completed from the germline J gene. The chain recombines TRBV6-2 or TRBV6-3 with TRBJ2-3, with TRBD1 identical over 7 bases. Trimming removed 2 bases from V and 2 bases from J; junction bases left unmatched: 4. Germline-derived CDR1 and CDR2 are MNHEY and SVGEGT. This CDR3 contains 15 residues. The sequenced CDR3 bases are TGTGCCAGCAGTTACCGTGGACAGGACACAGATACG. Its translation is CASSYRGQDTDT. From start to end, the CDR3 is CASSYRGQDTDTQYF.

This clone was counted ten times or more. From the germline J gene comes the end of the CDR3, since the read stops 3 residues before it. This chain links TRBV5-1 with TRBJ2-2; D may be TRBD1 (6 bases). Trimming pared 4 bases from V and 1 base from J, leaving 17 bases between. Per the germline V gene, CDR1 is SGHRS and CDR2 is YFSETQ. This CDR3 has 17 amino acids. This CDR3 is CASSPGPTGKNTGELFF. Incomplete CDR3 DNA: TGCGCCAGCAGCCCCGGCCCGACAGGAAAGAACACCGGGGAG.

This clone was seen at least ten times. The missing CDR3 end, 3 residues past where the read stops, is filled in from the germline J gene. The chain has TRBV20-1 and TRBJ2-1; TRBD2 matches 13 bases. V shed 4 bases and J 4 bases; nucleotides not matched to a gene: 4. The germline CDR1 and CDR2 sequences are DFQATT and SNEGSKA (reference sequence). The CDR3 is 15 residues long. CDR3 DNA, as far as it was read: TGCAGTGCTACCCGGACTAGCGGGAGATACAATGAG. This codes for CSATRTSGRYNE. The whole CDR3 region reads CSATRTSGRYNEQFF.

Remarks on this clone: With the read ending 3 residues before the CDR3 end, the germline J gene is used to fill in that end. The chain recombines TRBV7-2 with TRBJ2-2; TRBD1 matches 9 bases. This CDR3 has 14 amino acids. Losses at the gene ends were 3 bases for V and 10 bases for J; bases not matched to a gene: 6. Per germline, CDR1 SGHTA and CDR2 FQGNSA. CDR3 region: CASSFADRGTELFF. The CDR3 bases that were read are TGTGCCAGCAGCTTTGCCGACAGGGGGACGGAG.

This clone was observed a few times. From the germline J gene comes the end of the CDR3, since the read stops 3 residues before it. The chain uses TRBV7-9 and TRBJ1-2; D call uncertain. Germline values: CDR1 SEHNR, CDR2 FQNEAQ (reference sequence). CDR3 size: 14 residues. The CDR3 loop is CASSKDRVQETYTF. The sequenced CDR3 bases are TGTGCCAGCAGCAAAGATCGGGTCCAAGAGACC.

This clone was recorded many times. Read sequence stops 3 residues before the CDR3 end, and the germline J gene provides the missing end. The rearrangement uses TRBV7-3 and TRBJ2-1; 10 bases match TRBD2. The CDR3 sequence is 16 residues long. CDR1 and CDR2 (germline): SGHTA, FQGTGA. Unmatched junction bases numbered 9, after V lost 1 base and J lost 9 bases. The CDR3 bases that were read are TGTGCCAGCAGCTTAAATGAGCGGGGGGGCTCTAGTGAG. Protein: CASSLNERGGSSE. The full CDR3 sequence reads CASSLNERGGSSEQFF.

This clone came up a few times. The missing CDR3 end, 3 residues past where the read stops, is filled in from the germline J gene. V and J are TRBV18 and TRBJ2-7, with TRBD1 identical over 11 bases. The J segment lost 5 bases and the V segment lost 2 bases, leaving 5 bases of the junction unmatched. The CDR3 has 15 residues. The germline CDR1 and CDR2 sequences are KGHSH and LQKENI. The chain's CDR3 is CASSPGQGAGDEQYF. The part of the CDR3 DNA that was read is TGTGCCAGCTCACCAGGACAGGGGGCCGGCGACGAG.

This clone was recorded at least ten times. The CDR3 extends 3 residues past the end of the read, so its final part is completed from the germline J gene. The chain combines TRBV5-4 with TRBJ1-1, with D possibly matching TRBD1 (6 bases). V was cut by 6 bases and J by 0 bases, with 12 bases left in between. CDR3 length equals 14 residues. Germline CDR1 is SGHNT and CDR2 is YYREEE (reference sequence). The DNA read from the CDR3 is TGTGCCAGCAAGGAGGGGGTTATGAACACTGAA. It codes for CASKEGVMNTE. The CDR3 in its entirety is CASKEGVMNTEAFF.

This clone was found many times. From the germline J gene comes the end of the CDR3, since the read stops 3 residues before it. This chain links TRBV20-1 with TRBJ2-7; weak D call: TRBD1 (6 bases). The CDR3 runs to 13 residues. The germline V gene has CDR1 DFQATT and CDR2 SNEGSKA (reference sequence). V lost 1 base and J lost 3, with 10 bases in between. The part of the CDR3 DNA that was read is TGCAGTGCTAGAGCACGGACAGACTACGAG. This encodes CSARARTDYE. The full CDR3 sequence reads CSARARTDYEQYF.

At least ten counts were recorded for this clone. The sequenced fragment ends 3 residues before the CDR3 boundary, so the rest is inferred from the germline J gene. The V gene is TRBV19, the J gene TRBJ2-3, with 8 bases matching TRBD2. This CDR3 has 15 amino acids. CDR1 is LNHDA and CDR2 is SQIVND in the germline V gene (reference sequence). After removal of 3 bases from V and 3 bases from J, the junction contained 5 bases not matched to a gene. Partial CDR3 DNA: TGTGCCAGTAGTATGTTGGCGGGGGGTACAGATACG. Protein: CASSMLAGGTDT. The complete CDR3 sequence is CASSMLAGGTDTQYF. Variable domain in full (rest from reference TRBV19 and TRBJ2-3): DGGITQSPKYLFRKEGQNVTLSCEQNLNHDAMYWYRQDPGQGLRLIYYSQIVNDFQKGDIAEGYSVSREKKESFPLTVTSAQKNPTAFYLCASSMLAGGTDTQYFGPGTRLTVL.

This clone was found many times. With the read ending 3 residues before the CDR3 end, the germline J gene is used to fill in that end. The rearrangement uses TRBV20-1 and TRBJ2-7, with 9 positions matching TRBD1. The J segment lost 4 bases and the V segment lost 5 bases, leaving 6 bases of the junction unmatched. This CDR3 region has 13 residues. CDR1 DFQATT and CDR2 SNEGSKA come from the germline V gene (reference sequence). The CDR3 bases that were read are TGCAGTGCTGGAGGGACAGGGAAGTACGAG. This translates into CSAGGTGKYE. Given in full, the CDR3 is CSAGGTGKYEQYF.

As concerns this clone: From the germline J gene comes the end of the CDR3, since the read stops 3 residues before it. V and J are TRBV7-6 and TRBJ2-7, with 9 positions matching TRBD1. Losses at the gene ends were 5 bases for V and 3 bases for J; bases not matched to a gene: 8. Germline V lookup: CDR1 SGHVS, CDR2 FNYEAQ. The CDR3 is made up of 15 amino acids. CDR3 protein: CASSPGQGRSYEQYF. The DNA read from the CDR3 is TGTGCCAGCAGCCCGGGACAGGGTCGAAGCTACGAG.

This clone has a count of ten or more. The read ends 3 residues shy of where the CDR3 ends; the end is completed using the germline J gene. This chain joins TRBV5-1 and TRBJ1-6, with 10 bases aligning to TRBD1. Germline V gene lookup returns CDR1 SGHRS and CDR2 YFSETQ. The CDR3 has 16 amino acids. The J segment lost 8 bases and the V segment lost 5 bases, leaving 10 bases of the junction unmatched. The CDR3 reads CASRFGTGVLYSPLHF. CDR3 DNA (partial): TGCGCCAGCAGGTTTGGGACAGGGGTTTTGTATTCACCC.

The table lists this clone with a few counts. The DNA read from the CDR3 is TGCAGTGCTCCAGCCGAATCGGGCTACGAG. It encodes CSAPAESGYE. The whole CDR3 sequence reads CSAPAESGYEQYF. The chain is built from TRBV20-1 and TRBJ2-7; D unclear. The CDR3 end falls 3 residues outside the read, so it is completed with the germline J gene. Trimming removed 5 bases from V and 3 bases from J, with 14 bases in between. CDR1 DFQATT and CDR2 SNEGSKA come from the germline V gene (reference sequence). This CDR3 has 13 amino acids.

This clone was observed many times. The CDR3 end falls 3 residues outside the read, so it is completed with the germline J gene. The gene calls are TRBV13 and TRBJ1-1, with 9 positions matching TRBD1. CDR3 length: 14 amino acids. CDR1 is PRHDT and CDR2 is FYEKMQ in the germline V gene (reference sequence). The J segment lost 4 bases and the V segment lost 5 bases, leaving 5 bases of the junction unmatched. The CDR3: CASSLRDRATEAFF. CDR3 bases read: TGTGCCAGCAGCCTCCGGGACAGGGCCACTGAA.